The entry below describes one T cell receptor beta chain. The antigen it binds to is not known. No much larger clonotype is one base removed from it; base qualities were not supplied. The CDR3 regions of human TCRbeta chains were analyzed by immunosequencing. The original pipeline was this. Repertoire TCRs were matched against a reference library of SARS-CoV-2-specific TCRs generated with the MIRA antigen-specificity platform. Breadth was defined as the fraction of unique TCRs that were SARS-CoV-2-associated. Depth was defined as the fraction of total T cells that were SARS-CoV-2-associated. Using the MIRA data, each spike-specific TCR was mapped to the spike region that the TCR reacts to and placed in a CD4 or CD8 class. Log10-transformed breadth and depth values were compared by one-way ANOVA with Sidak's multiple comparisons tests. Held by TCRdb, this immuneACCESS table contains in-frame sequences only and omits some clones. Under half of the omission traces to an unresolved V gene where checked; the cause of the rest is unknown. The DNA was the basis for D and trimming; V, J and clone size are from that table. This sample gives more than 75,000 clones in total; 90% to 95% of them show up just once. Around 8.1% of the sample comes from the top ten.

This sample's time point label indicates: baseline before first vaccination. Vaccinee samples came from UK trials COV001 and COV002, including a single-blind randomized controlled phase 2/3 trial of AZD1222 (ChAdOx1 nCoV-19) in healthy adults. Trial participant PBMC samples were collected at day 0 and day 28 after the second dose for TCRbeta chain sequencing. This sample is part of a study of T cell responses to AZD1222 COVID-19 vaccine (dated by TCRdb to the early 2020s). With regard to the full study: AZD1222 recipients with second doses at about 4 weeks or about 12 weeks were pooled, because spike-specific TCR depth and breadth did not differ between schedules. A total of 230 to 250 trial participants underwent TCR sequencing, of whom around 210 had received two doses of AZD1222 and some 26 had received two doses of the MenACWY control vaccine. Trial participants were enrolled by age into subgroups of 18-55, 56-69 and 70-plus years, and 148, 28 and 57 TCR-sequenced participants, respectively, were included in these subgroups. Findings and caveats that apply to the study as a whole: Reportedly, almost half of the unique spike-specific TCRs recognized epitopes lying outside the regions that are mutated in the B.1.351 and B.1.1.7 variants. A significant rise in spike-specific TCR breadth and depth was observed after two AZD1222 doses relative to day 0 and relative to MenACWY recipients. Because no samples from the day 14 peak response were available, repertoires could be characterized only after the peak T cell response. The whole spike protein was spanned by vaccine-associated CD4 TCRs, and dominant responses were seen in regions 160-218 and 743-854. Conclusions about previously exposed vaccinees are limited because only a handful of AZD1222 recipients were SARS-CoV-2 seropositive at baseline. In the small 56-69-year group, the increase in depth fell short of significance, most likely because of low power. Participants were mostly white British and included more females than males, and it was suggested by the authors that clonal diversity may have been underestimated.

Trimming accounts for 7 bases at V and 4 bases at J, while the number of junction bases matched to no gene is 4. CDR1 SQVTM and CDR2 ANQGSEA were looked up in the germline V gene. The CDR3 has 12 amino acids, counting the end cysteine and phenylalanine. The sequence is cut down to CDR3 DNA, 36 bases in frame from base 1. Recombination connected TRBV29-1 to TRBJ1-1, and TRBD1 matches 9 of the central bases. The receptor was derived from an adult in good health. Sequences were derived from peripheral blood, sampled on day 0 of AZD1222 vaccination. The nucleotide sequence reads TGCAGCGCTGGGGGACAGGGCACTGAAGCTTTCTTT. It translates as CSAGGQGTEAFF.